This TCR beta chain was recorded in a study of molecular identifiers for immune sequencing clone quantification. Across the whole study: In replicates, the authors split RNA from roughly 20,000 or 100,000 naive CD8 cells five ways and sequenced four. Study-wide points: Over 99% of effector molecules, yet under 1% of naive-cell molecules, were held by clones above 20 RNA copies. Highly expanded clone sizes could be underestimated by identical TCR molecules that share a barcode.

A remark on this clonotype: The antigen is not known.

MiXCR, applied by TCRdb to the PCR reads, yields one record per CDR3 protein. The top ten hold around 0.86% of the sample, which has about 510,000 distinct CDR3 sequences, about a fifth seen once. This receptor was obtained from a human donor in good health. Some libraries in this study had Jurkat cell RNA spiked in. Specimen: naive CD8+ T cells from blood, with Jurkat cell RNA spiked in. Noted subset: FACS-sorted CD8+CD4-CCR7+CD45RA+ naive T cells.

The CDR3 DNA reads TGTGCCATCAGCCAATCGGGACAGGTTAACTATGGCTACACCTTC. Translation gives CAISQSGQVNYGYTF. The V gene is TRBV10-3, the J gene TRBJ1-2; 8 bases fit TRBD1. The CDR3 length is 15 residues. Germline CDR1 ENHRY, CDR2 SYGVKD. Trimming at V came to 6 bases and at J to 1 base, leaving 7 bases not matched to a gene.